This T cell receptor (beta chain) emerged from a study of blood T cell repertoires in COVID-19. Looking at the study overall: Acute and convalescent COVID-19 specimens originated in the United States, Italy and Spain.

In Seattle, patients joined the study during active infection and were tracked longitudinally. The V end was cut by 4 bases, the J end by 4 bases, with 16 bases between. Per the germline V gene, CDR1 is LGHDT and CDR2 is YNNKEL (reference sequence). The CDR3 length is 15 residues. In the study's own analysis: Reference gene primer amplification yielded estimated nucleated cell counts. TCRdb's table, derived via immunoSEQ multiplex PCR, lists solely in-frame clones and lacks some. The V and J calls and clone size were taken over from that table, and D and trimming were inferred from the DNA. Of around 190,000 clones listed, 81% are singletons.

The clonotype was recovered from a woman in her thirties or forties with COVID-19, enrolled during active disease. Sequencing was done on a sample of peripheral blood. V gene TRBV3-1 (or the pseudogene TRBV3-2) combines with J gene TRBJ1-1, with a possible D match to TRBD1 (5 bases). The CDR3 sequence is CASSLTLGRVTEAFF. For the CDR3, the DNA is TGTGCCAGCAGCCTAACCCTGGGCAGGGTCACTGAAGCTTTCTTT.